A single sample gave rise to the 12 T cell receptor beta chains below, sequenced in a study of T-cell reconstitution after alpha-beta-depleted transplantation in children. Using unique molecular identifiers, the investigators prepared the TCRbeta library. TCRdb processed the PCR reads anew with MiXCR; each CDR3 protein has one entry. The sample holds approximately 340,000 distinct CDR3 sequences, 10% seen once. The sequencing here drew on PBMCs from the stem cell graft donor, taken from the stem cell graft. These receptors were obtained from a human donor who donated a stem cell graft to a child with acute lymphoblastic leukemia.

CDR3 coding DNA: TGTGCCATCAGTGTTGGCGGGGCCGCGACAGATACGCAGTATTTT. This translates into CAISVGGAATDTQYF. The rearrangement links TRBV10-3 to TRBJ2-3; a weak D match, TRBD2 (6 bases). V gave up 4 bases and J gave up 3 bases, with 14 bases separating them. In germline, CDR1 is ENHRY, CDR2 SYGVKD. The CDR3 length is 15 residues.

The rearrangement uses TRBV7-9 and TRBJ1-1, with TRBD1 as a possible D gene (5 bases). This CDR3 has 15 amino acids. The V and J ends lost 3 bases and 1 base respectively, with 12 bases between them. Germline CDR1 is SEHNR and CDR2 is FQNEAQ (reference sequence). Here the CDR3 reads CASSFTVGGNTEAFF. CDR3 coding DNA: TGTGCCAGCAGCTTCACCGTCGGGGGGAACACTGAAGCTTTCTTT.

This rearrangement joins TRBV4-3 to TRBJ2-1, with 10 positions matching TRBD2. Germline CDR1 reads LGHNA; CDR2 reads YSLEER. V trimming: 0 bases; J trimming: 3 bases; junction bases outside the gene matches: 8. The CDR3 is made up of 18 amino acids. DNA of the CDR3: TGCGCCAGCAGCCAAGATCTGGAAGGACTAGCGGTCTACAATGAGCAGTTCTTC. It encodes CASSQDLEGLAVYNEQFF.

This clonotype turned up a few times. This rearrangement joins TRBV29-1 to TRBJ1-1, with TRBD1 as a possible D gene (5 bases). The CDR3 consists of 13 residues. Trimming cost V 7 bases and J 4 bases, with 16 bases left between them. CDR1 and CDR2 from the germline V gene are SQVTM and ANQGSEA. CDR3 coding DNA: TGCAGCGCAACGGGACCCACCGGCACTGAAGCTTTCTTT. Translation: CSATGPTGTEAFF.

This clonotype was observed once. An end of the junction does not agree with germline; a read error may underlie this. The chain employs TRBV20-1 and TRBJ2-7; D is perhaps TRBD1 (6 bases). The germline gives CDR1 DFQATT, CDR2 SNEGSKA (reference sequence). CDR3 length: 16 residues. This CDR3 is CSSRSGGAKISYEQYF. The CDR3 nucleotides read TGCAGTTCTAGATCTGGGGGCGCGAAAATCTCCTACGAGCAGTACTTC.

This clonotype was picked up a small number of times. The chain is built from TRBV27 and TRBJ2-6; D might be TRBD2 (7 bases). CDR3 length: 16 residues. The germline V gene has CDR1 MNHEY and CDR2 SMNVEV (reference sequence). The ends were cut back, 8 bases at V and 1 base at J, with 15 bases in the middle. CDR3 protein: CASSRGGVSGANVLTF. CDR3 DNA sequence: TGTGCCAGCTCCAGGGGAGGGGTATCTGGGGCCAACGTCCTGACTTTC.

The chain is built from TRBV4-3 and TRBJ2-1, with TRBD2 matching over 8 bases. CDR3 length equals 16 residues. With V trimmed by 3 bases and J by 0 bases, 4 bases remained unmatched. The germline gives CDR1 LGHNA, CDR2 YSLEER. The CDR3 protein is CASSHLSGSSYNEQFF. CDR3 bases: TGCGCCAGCAGCCACCTAAGCGGGAGCTCCTACAATGAGCAGTTCTTC.

This clonotype was observed at least ten times. The V gene is TRBV3-1, the J gene TRBJ2-3; 8 bases are shared with TRBD2. This CDR3 comprises 11 residues. The trim removed 1 base at V and 15 bases at J, leaving 3 bases unmatched. Germline V gives CDR1 LGHDT, CDR2 YNNKEL (reference sequence). The CDR3 region is CASSQGSGTYF. For the CDR3, the DNA is TGTGCCAGCAGCCAAGGTAGCGGGACATATTTT.

The chain employs TRBV3-1 and TRBJ2-5; TRBD2 aligns across 10 bases. This CDR3 has 15 amino acids. V lost 4 bases, J lost 6 bases, and 8 bases stayed unmatched. CDR1 and CDR2 (germline): LGHDT, YNNKEL (reference sequence). The chain's CDR3 is CASSLDQREGKTQYF. The CDR3 bases are TGTGCCAGCAGCCTCGATCAGCGGGAGGGAAAGACCCAGTACTTC.

V gene TRBV19 combines with J gene TRBJ2-1; D uncertain. Trimming left V 5 bases short and J 8 bases short, with 22 bases between. The CDR3 is made up of 16 amino acids. Germline CDR1 reads LNHDA; CDR2 reads SQIVND (reference sequence). Here the CDR3 reads CASSGPVDPRNHEQFF. CDR3 coding DNA: TGTGCCAGTAGTGGACCCGTGGACCCAAGAAACCATGAGCAGTTCTTC.

This chain links TRBV5-1 with TRBJ2-1; 16 nucleotides agree with TRBD2. The CDR3 contains 19 residues. Trimming took 0 bases from V and 1 from J; bases not matched to a gene: 4. Germline V gene lookup returns CDR1 SGHRS and CDR2 YFSETQ. The CDR3: CASSLGGLAGGPSYNEQFF. The CDR3 region has the DNA TGCGCCAGCAGCTTGGGGGGACTAGCGGGAGGGCCTTCCTACAATGAGCAGTTCTTC.

The V call is TRBV5-6, the J call TRBJ2-2; 10 bases agree with TRBD2. Germline CDR1 SGHDT, CDR2 YYEEEE. There are 18 residues in the CDR3. The ends lost 0 bases at V and 4 bases at J; junction bases unmatched: 9. Written as DNA, the CDR3 is TGTGCCAGCAGCTTGGCCAGATCTAGCGGGAGTCCCACCGGGGAGCTGTTTTTT. Protein: CASSLARSSGSPTGELFF. The full variable domain, rest sourced from reference TRBV5-6 and TRBJ2-2, is DAGVTQSPTHLIKTRGQQVTLRCSPKSGHDTVSWYQQALGQGPQFIFQYYEEEERQRGNFPDRFSGHQFPNYSSELNVNALLLGDSALYLCASSLARSSGSPTGELFFGEGSRLTVL.